These 11 T cell receptor beta chains originate from one sample sequenced in a study of beta chain features in type 1 diabetes (dated by TCRdb to between 2017 and 2018). Libraries were prepared through the immunoSEQ multiplex PCR assay. All of the isolated RNA was reverse transcribed with the High Capacity cDNA Reverse Transcription Kit, so expressed TCRB transcripts were sequenced. Imported from immuneACCESS, the table was reduced by TCRdb to in-frame sequences with V and J called. These copies leave out some clones; in studies compared against another copy, an unresolved V gene accounts for under half, and the cause of the remainder is not known. For this sample there are 250,000 to 300,000 clones; about 8% appear just once. The leading ten clones occupy 1% of the sample. The sequenced sample was central memory CD4+ T cells from blood. These receptor sequences come from a woman aged 18-29 years in good health.

The rearrangement joins TRBV7-2 to TRBJ2-3; possibly TRBD1 for D (6 bases). The CDR3 sequence is 13 residues long. Germline V CDR1 and CDR2: SGHTA, FQGNSA. V was pared by 0 bases and J by 12 bases, with 13 bases between. DNA of the CDR3: TGTGCCAGCAGCTTAGCTTTGGCAGGGGTTCAGTATTTT. Encoded protein: CASSLALAGVQYF. Combining the CDR3 with reference TRBV7-2 and TRBJ2-3 gives the whole variable domain GAGVSQSPSNKVTEKGKDVELRCDPISGHTALYWYRQSLGQGLEFLIYFQGNSAPDKSGLPSDRFSAERTGGSVSTLTIQRTQQEDSAVYLCASSLALAGVQYFGPGTRLTVL.

The genes are TRBV11-3 and TRBJ2-5, with D possibly matching TRBD2 (6 bases). The J call is doubtful: the DNA matches TRBJ2-7 better. The CDR3 runs 14 residues. The germline gives CDR1 SGHNT, CDR2 YENEEA. The CDR3 nucleotides are TGTGCCAGCAGCTTCGGGCTAGCGTCGCGCGAGCAGTACTTC. This encodes CASSFGLASREQYF.

This clone was counted a few times. CDR3 coding DNA: TGTGCCAGCAGCTTAGGAGCCGGGACAGGGTTTTCGGGCTACACCTTC. Amino acids: CASSLGAGTGFSGYTF. V gene TRBV7-2 combines with J gene TRBJ1-2, with 9 bases that match TRBD1. Germline CDR1 is SGHTA and CDR2 is FQGNSA. This CDR3 region has 16 residues. The V segment lost 1 base and the J segment 8 bases; nucleotides outside the gene matches: 11.

This clone has ten or more counts. The chain uses TRBV7-9 and TRBJ2-1, with 12 bases fitting TRBD2. The germline V gene has CDR1 SEHNR and CDR2 FQNEAQ (reference sequence). The CDR3 runs 14 residues. Trimming cost V 4 bases and J 10 bases; bases outside gene matches: 5. CDR3 in DNA: TGTGCCAGCAGCTCCCGGACTAGCGGGATGGAGCAGTTCTTC. Its translation is CASSSRTSGMEQFF.

This rearrangement joins TRBV6-1 to TRBJ2-1; D may be TRBD1 (5 bases). Trimming stripped 2 bases from V and 6 bases from J, with 8 bases between. The CDR3 is 13 amino acids. Per the germline V gene, CDR1 is MNHNS and CDR2 is SASEGT. CDR3 in DNA: TGTGCCAGCAGTGAAATACAGGCCAATGAGCAGTTCTTC. It encodes CASSEIQANEQFF.

This clone has only a few counts. V usage is TRBV7-9 and J usage is TRBJ1-1, with 9 bases fitting TRBD1. Losses at the gene ends were 3 bases for V and 1 base for J; bases not matched to a gene: 3. The CDR3 spans 15 residues. Germline V CDR1 and CDR2: SEHNR, FQNEAQ (reference sequence). The CDR3 spells CASSFPGQGNTEAFF. In nucleotides, the CDR3 is TGTGCCAGCAGCTTCCCGGGACAGGGGAACACTGAAGCTTTCTTT.

The chain joins TRBV5-6 to TRBJ1-4; no definite D call. The ends were cut back, 3 bases at V and 1 base at J, with 10 bases in the middle. Germline V gives CDR1 SGHDT, CDR2 YYEEEE. This CDR3 is 15 amino acids long. The CDR3 coding sequence is TGTGCCAGCAGCTGGGCGGGGATAACTAATGAAAAACTGTTTTTT. Encoded protein: CASSWAGITNEKLFF.

The V call is TRBV7-2, the J call TRBJ2-3; D uncertain. Per germline, CDR1 SGHTA and CDR2 FQGNSA. V lost 1 base to trimming and J lost 2 bases, with 7 bases between them. CDR3 length: 14 residues. The DNA for the CDR3 is TGTGCCAGCAGCTTAGACGGGTTCACAGATACGCAGTATTTT. Translated, it gives CASSLDGFTDTQYF.

As concerns this clone: The sample holds other DNA sequences that translate to the same CDR3. The chain is built from TRBV5-1 and TRBJ2-3; D unclear. Germline V gene data show CDR1 as SGHRS and CDR2 as YFSETQ. Trimming removed 0 bases from V and 2 bases from J, with 7 bases in between. This CDR3 has 14 residues. The CDR3 sequence: CASSLGSYTDTQYF. The CDR3 DNA sequence: TGCGCCAGCAGCTTGGGCAGCTACACAGATACGCAGTATTTT.

This clone turned up a few times. V is TRBV6-5 and J is TRBJ1-1; possible D gene TRBD1, 6 bases. CDR3 length equals 15 residues. The germline gives CDR1 MNHEY, CDR2 SVGAGI. V was shortened by 5 bases and J by 0 bases, with 13 bases between the two germline ends. The CDR3 is CASSPRGFMNTEAFF. The CDR3 bases are TGTGCCAGCAGTCCTAGGGGGTTCATGAACACTGAAGCTTTCTTT.

This clone was found a few times. V usage is TRBV7-2 and J usage is TRBJ2-5; D is uncertain. The CDR3 has 14 amino acids. Germline values: CDR1 SGHTA, CDR2 FQGNSA. Between the trimmed V and J ends, which lost 3 bases and 0 bases, there was a span of 8 bases. Here the CDR3 reads CASSFRRYQETQYF. CDR3 nucleotides: TGTGCCAGCAGCTTCAGACGATACCAAGAGACCCAGTACTTC. Full variable domain (remainder filled in from reference TRBV7-2 and TRBJ2-5): GAGVSQSPSNKVTEKGKDVELRCDPISGHTALYWYRQSLGQGLEFLIYFQGNSAPDKSGLPSDRFSAERTGGSVSTLTIQRTQQEDSAVYLCASSFRRYQETQYFGPGTRLLVL.